Listed here are 17 T cell receptor beta chains from one sample, sequenced in a study of STAT5B mutations in CD4+ large granular lymphocyte leukemia. The protocol was immunoSEQ multiplex PCR, while the TCRdb copy is restricted to in-frame clones and leaves out a portion. The sample consists of roughly 30,000 clones, about 70% of them appearing once. Sample: CD4+ T cells from blood buffy coats. These receptors all stem from a human donor in good health.

The V gene is TRBV7-9, the J gene TRBJ1-3; no definite D call. Trimming took 1 base from V and 8 from J, leaving 6 bases between them. CDR1 is SEHNR, CDR2 FQNEAQ, per germline (reference sequence). The CDR3 length is 12 residues. CDR3 protein: CASSLVGDTIYF. DNA for the CDR3: TGTGCCAGCAGCTTAGTGGGAGACACCATATATTTT.

This chain joins TRBV5-6 and TRBJ2-7; 7 nucleotides line up with TRBD2. With 0 bases clipped from V and 6 bases from J, the junction kept 6 bases outside the gene matches. Per germline, CDR1 SGHDT and CDR2 YYEEEE. This CDR3 comprises 14 residues. CDR3 sequence reads: CASSLAGTGGEQYF. As DNA, the CDR3 is TGTGCCAGCAGCTTGGCCGGGACGGGGGGCGAGCAGTACTTC. The full variable domain, its missing parts supplied by reference TRBV5-6 and TRBJ2-7, is DAGVTQSPTHLIKTRGQQVTLRCSPKSGHDTVSWYQQALGQGPQFIFQYYEEEERQRGNFPDRFSGHQFPNYSSELNVNALLLGDSALYLCASSLAGTGGEQYFGPGTRLTVT.

The genes are TRBV5-1 and TRBJ2-3; D assignment may be TRBD1 or TRBD2 (5 bases each). Germline lookup yields CDR1 SGHRS and CDR2 YFSETQ. There are 11 residues in the CDR3. The germline V and J ends were trimmed by 5 bases and 5 bases, with 6 bases remaining between them. CDR3 sequence (DNA): TGCGCCAGCAGGGGGGAAGATACGCAGTATTTT. Amino acids: CASRGEDTQYF.

The rearrangement joins TRBV7-2 to TRBJ1-1; D gene uncertain. V lost 4 bases to trimming and J lost 2 bases, with 14 bases between them. In germline, CDR1 is SGHTA, CDR2 FQGNSA. The CDR3 loop spans 15 amino acids. The CDR3 nucleotides are TGTGCCAGCAGCTGGGGTGGTGCCGCTAACACTGAAGCTTTCTTT. Amino acid sequence: CASSWGGAANTEAFF.

The chain combines TRBV7-6 with TRBJ1-2, with 10 bases matching TRBD1. CDR1 and CDR2 (germline): SGHVS, FNYEAQ. The CDR3 spans 17 residues. With 1 base clipped from V and 8 bases from J, the junction kept 13 bases outside the gene matches. The CDR3 region is CASSLGGLRDRGGGYTF. The CDR3 region has the DNA TGTGCCAGCAGCTTAGGTGGGCTACGGGACAGGGGTGGCGGCTACACCTTC.

The rearrangement joins TRBV29-1 to TRBJ2-3; 7 bases agree with TRBD1. Looked up from germline, CDR1 is SQVTM and CDR2 is ANQGSEA. This CDR3 region has 14 residues. V lost 4 bases, J lost 2 bases, and 6 bases stayed unmatched. The CDR3 nucleotides are TGCAGCGTTGGTACCGGGACAGTCACAGATACGCAGTATTTT. It encodes CSVGTGTVTDTQYF.

V gene TRBV7-8 combines with J gene TRBJ2-5, with D maybe TRBD1 (6 bases). Looked up from germline, CDR1 is SGHVS and CDR2 is FQNEAQ. V dropped 5 bases and J dropped 5 bases, with 12 bases sitting between them. The CDR3 consists of 13 residues. The CDR3 coding sequence is TGTGCCAGCAGCCAACAGGGCAGGGAGACCCAGTACTTC. Protein product: CASSQQGRETQYF.

The chain combines TRBV6-6 with TRBJ1-1; TRBD1 is a possible D gene (6 bases). V lost 5 bases and J 0 bases, leaving 7 bases between the germline ends. Germline V CDR1 and CDR2: MNHNY, SVGAGI (reference sequence). CDR3 length: 13 amino acids. CDR3 in amino acids: CASSQGLNTEAFF. In nucleotides, the CDR3 is TGTGCCAGCAGTCAGGGGTTGAACACTGAAGCTTTCTTT.

The chain recombines TRBV27 with TRBJ2-7; TRBD2 matches 12 bases. CDR1 and CDR2 (germline): MNHEY, SMNVEV (reference sequence). This CDR3 region has 17 residues. V lost 2 bases and J lost 4; bases outside the gene matches: 9. The CDR3: CASSLSATSGGFYEQYF. The CDR3 DNA reads as TGTGCCAGCAGTTTAAGCGCGACTAGCGGGGGATTTTACGAGCAGTACTTC.

This clone ranks as medium-sized. The chain combines TRBV19 with TRBJ1-2, with 8 bases lining up with TRBD1. V shed 4 bases and J 4 bases; nucleotides not matched to a gene: 5. The germline CDR1 and CDR2 sequences are LNHDA and SQIVND (reference sequence). CDR3 length: 14 amino acids. The chain's CDR3 is CASSTGGLLYGYTF. The DNA of the CDR3 is TGTGCCAGTAGTACAGGGGGCCTTCTCTATGGCTACACCTTC.

The genes are TRBV6-5 and TRBJ2-5, with D perhaps assigned TRBD1 or TRBD2 (6 bases each). The CDR3 extends over 14 amino acids. Germline V gene data show CDR1 as MNHEY and CDR2 as SVGAGI. V was trimmed by 2 bases and J by 1 base, leaving 8 bases between them. CDR3 sequence (DNA): TGTGCCAGCAGTTACCGGGGGCCCCAAGAGACCCAGTACTTC. Its translation: CASSYRGPQETQYF.

This clone turned up a few times. The chain joins TRBV6-1 to TRBJ1-6; D is possibly TRBD1 (5 bases). CDR1 and CDR2 (germline): MNHNS, SASEGT. This CDR3 is built from 15 residues. Trimming stripped 8 bases from V and 10 bases from J, with 21 bases between. The CDR3 here is CASRDVGGIASPLHF. The CDR3, as DNA: TGTGCCAGCCGGGACGTGGGGGGGATTGCGTCACCCCTCCACTTT.

V gene TRBV14 combines with J gene TRBJ2-3; tentative D call: TRBD2 (5 bases). The CDR3 is 13 amino acids. CDR1 is SGHDN, CDR2 FVKESK, per germline. Trimming stripped 4 bases from V and 4 bases from J, with 9 bases between. In DNA, the CDR3 is TGTGCCAGCAGCCGCCCCGGGGCAGATACGCAGTATTTT. The encoded protein is CASSRPGADTQYF.

The sample holds a few counts of this clone. This chain joins TRBV2 and TRBJ1-5; the D is unclear. Germline loops: CDR1 SNHLY, CDR2 FYNNEI. V was shortened by 6 bases and J by 0 bases, with 12 bases between the two germline ends. CDR3 length: 15 residues. This CDR3 reads CASSRWTDSNQPQHF. Here the CDR3 DNA reads TGTGCCAGCAGCCGCTGGACGGATAGCAATCAGCCCCAGCATTTT.

The chain employs TRBV10-3 and TRBJ1-2; possibly TRBD1 for D (5 bases). Germline loops: CDR1 ENHRY, CDR2 SYGVKD. CDR3 size: 15 residues. Trimming pared 3 bases from V and 14 bases from J, leaving 25 bases between. The DNA of the CDR3 is TGTGCCATCAGTGACCCTTCGAAGGGGTCCGCCCAAGCTACCTTC. This sequence encodes CAISDPSKGSAQATF.

This clone was seen only once. The chain is built from TRBV19 and TRBJ1-1; tentatively, D is TRBD1 (6 bases). V lost 3 bases, J lost 0 bases, and 11 bases lay in between. The germline V gene encodes CDR1 LNHDA and CDR2 SQIVND (reference sequence). The CDR3 is 15 residues long. For the CDR3, the DNA is TGTGCCAGTAGTATGGGGGCAGGGCTGAACACTGAAGCTTTCTTT. Its translation: CASSMGAGLNTEAFF.

The chain has TRBV5-1 and TRBJ1-3, with 7 bases fitting TRBD1. Trimming took 0 bases from V and 2 from J; bases not matched to a gene: 8. Per germline, CDR1 SGHRS and CDR2 YFSETQ. The CDR3 has 17 amino acids. CDR3 residues: CASSLAGLGTAGNTIYF. The CDR3 nucleotides read TGCGCCAGCAGCTTGGCGGGACTCGGGACAGCTGGAAACACCATATATTTT. Supplemented by reference TRBV5-1 and TRBJ1-3, the full variable domain reads KAGVTQTPRYLIKTRGQQVTLSCSPISGHRSVSWYQQTPGQGLQFLFEYFSETQRNKGNFPGRFSGRQFSNSRSEMNVSTLELGDSALYLCASSLAGLGTAGNTIYFGEGSWLTVV.